The 10 T cell receptor beta chains below all came from one sample that was sequenced in a study of brain metastases from non-small cell lung cancer. The method was immunoSEQ multiplex PCR; TCRdb's version includes in-frame clones alone and lacks a portion of them. The table includes just over 1,000 clones, 70% to 85% detected once. Sequencing was carried out using tissue from a brain metastasis. The origin of the receptors is a donor over 35 with non-small cell lung cancer.

V and J are TRBV5-1 and TRBJ2-2; 10 bases match TRBD2. CDR1 SGHRS and CDR2 YFSETQ come from the germline V gene. Losses at the gene ends were 4 bases for V and 4 bases for J; bases not matched to a gene: 4. The CDR3 is made up of 15 amino acids. CDR3 amino acids: CASSAGTSATGELFF. CDR3 sequence (DNA): TGCGCCAGCAGCGCCGGGACTAGCGCCACCGGGGAGCTGTTTTTT.

This chain connects TRBV6-5 to TRBJ1-1, with D unresolved. Looked up from germline, CDR1 is MNHEY and CDR2 is SVGAGI. Trimming left V 8 bases short and J 1 base short, with 17 bases between. This CDR3 is 15 amino acids long. The CDR3, as DNA: TGTGCCAGCGCCCCAACGGAGCGAGGGAACACTGAAGCTTTCTTT. It codes for CASAPTERGNTEAFF.

The chain is built from TRBV28 and TRBJ2-1; TRBD2 aligns across 10 bases. This CDR3 region has 15 residues. Germline CDR1 is MDHEN and CDR2 is SYDVKM. V lost 6 bases and J lost 5; bases outside the gene matches: 7. DNA of the CDR3: TGTGCCAGCAGCTTAATAGCGGGAGGTAACAATGAGCAGTTCTTC. Translation gives CASSLIAGGNNEQFF.

The J gene is TRBJ2-5, the V gene TRBV7-9; 10 bases are a match to TRBD1. The CDR3 length is 14 residues. J lost 5 bases, V lost 4 bases, and 4 bases had no gene match. Germline CDR1 reads SEHNR; CDR2 reads FQNEAQ (reference sequence). CDR3 DNA: TGTGCCAGCAGCTGGGACAGGGGAAGGGAGACCCAGTACTTC. Translated: CASSWDRGRETQYF.

This clone was seen just once. The CDR3 coding sequence is TGTGCCAGCAAAATCAGGGAGGCCAACGTCCTGACTTTC. Protein sequence: CASKIREANVLTF. This chain uses TRBV5-4 with TRBJ2-6, with a weak D call TRBD1 (5 bases). In germline, CDR1 is SGHNT, CDR2 YYREEE (reference sequence). The CDR3 runs 13 residues. V was shortened by 6 bases and J by 6 bases, with 10 bases between the two germline ends. The entire variable domain, with the rest obtained from reference TRBV5-4 and TRBJ2-6, is as follows: ETGVTQSPTHLIKTRGQQVTLRCSSQSGHNTVSWYQQALGQGPQFIFQYYREEENGRGNFPPRFSGLQFPNYSSELNVNALELDDSALYLCASKIREANVLTFGAGSRLTVL.

V usage is TRBV19 and J usage is TRBJ1-4, with D unclear. V shed 3 bases and J shed 7 bases, with 12 bases lying between them. Germline V gene sequence: CDR1 LNHDA, CDR2 SQIVND (reference sequence). This CDR3 is 14 amino acids long. The DNA for the CDR3 is TGTGCCAGTAGTATCGGTTTGGAGCGTGAAAAACTGTTTTTT. Translation gives CASSIGLEREKLFF.

This rearrangement joins TRBV28 to TRBJ2-5; 7 bases agree with TRBD2. The DNA end is more similar to TRBJ2-7, so the J call may be wrong. This CDR3 has 15 amino acids. Germline lookup yields CDR1 MDHEN and CDR2 SYDVKM. CDR3 protein: CASSFPGGSSYEQYF. The CDR3 DNA follows: TGTGCCAGCAGTTTCCCGGGAGGCAGCTCCTACGAGCAGTACTTC.

The J gene is TRBJ2-6, the V gene TRBV30; 7 bases map to TRBD1. J was trimmed by 2 bases and V by 2 bases; bases with no gene match: 6. The CDR3 length is 16 residues. In germline, CDR1 is GTSNPN, CDR2 SVGIG (reference sequence). In DNA, the CDR3 is TGTGCCTGGAGTAAACTGGGACAGACTGGGGCCAACGTCCTGACTTTC. This translates into CAWSKLGQTGANVLTF.

V and J are TRBV5-4 and TRBJ2-3; 7 bases line up with TRBD1. Germline V gives CDR1 SGHNT, CDR2 YYREEE (reference sequence). J lost 5 bases, V lost 4 bases, and 13 bases had no gene match. The CDR3 is 16 residues long. The CDR3: CASSPVRDSLGDTQYF. The CDR3 DNA reads as TGTGCCAGCAGCCCCGTCCGGGACAGCCTAGGAGATACGCAGTATTTT.

This clone was seen a few times. The V gene is TRBV19, the J gene TRBJ1-1; D remains ambiguous. V dropped 2 bases and J dropped 0 bases, with 7 bases sitting between them. The CDR3 covers 14 residues. In germline, CDR1 is LNHDA, CDR2 SQIVND (reference sequence). CDR3 bases: TGTGCCAGTAGTATAACGCGGGTGAACACTGAAGCTTTCTTT. Amino acids: CASSITRVNTEAFF. Looking up the rest from reference TRBV19 and TRBJ1-1 gives the full variable domain: DGGITQSPKYLFRKEGQNVTLSCEQNLNHDAMYWYRQDPGQGLRLIYYSQIVNDFQKGDIAEGYSVSREKKESFPLTVTSAQKNPTAFYLCASSITRVNTEAFFGQGTRLTVV.